Following are 15 T cell receptor beta chains from one sample sequenced in a study of cytomegalovirus exposure and HLA in healthy donors. Both 60 Vbeta primers and 13 Jbeta primers went into the PCR. Some clones are missing from TCRdb's copy, which holds only in-frame ones; the method was immunoSEQ multiplex PCR. Here the sample spans approximately 190,000 clones, just under 70% being singletons. The specimen was PBMCs. These receptor sequences come from a man in his forties in good health and CMV-seropositive.

The chain recombines TRBV15 with TRBJ2-5, with 7 bases matching TRBD2. Trimming at V came to 5 bases and at J to 5 bases, leaving 8 bases not matched to a gene. The length of the CDR3 is 14 residues. Germline V gene sequence: CDR1 LNHNV, CDR2 YYDKDF (reference sequence). The CDR3 DNA is TGTGCCACCAGCTTAAGACTAGCCGGGGAGACCCAGTACTTC. Translation gives CATSLRLAGETQYF.

The chain carries TRBV7-9 and TRBJ1-5; D is unclear. Trimming cost V 5 bases and J 6 bases, with 11 bases left between them. The germline V gene encodes CDR1 SEHNR and CDR2 FQNEAQ (reference sequence). The CDR3 is made up of 13 amino acids. The CDR3: CASSGEVLQPQHF. The DNA for the CDR3 is TGTGCCAGCAGCGGGGAGGTTCTTCAGCCCCAGCATTTT. Full variable domain (outside the CDR3, taken from reference TRBV7-9 and TRBJ1-5): DTGVSQNPRHKITKRGQNVTFRCDPISEHNRLYWYRQTLGQGPEFLTYFQNEAQLEKSRLLSDRFSAERPKGSFSTLEIQRTEQGDSAMYLCASSGEVLQPQHFGDGTRLSIL.

This clone has more than one count but fewer than ten. This sequence joins TRBV9 and TRBJ1-2; a possible D gene is TRBD1 (6 bases). V lost 3 bases, J lost 6 bases, and 6 bases lay in between. Germline values: CDR1 SGDLS, CDR2 YYNGEE. The CDR3 consists of 11 residues. In DNA form, the CDR3 reads TGTGCCAGCAGCGCAGGGGATGGCTACACCTTC. It encodes CASSAGDGYTF.

The rearrangement links TRBV6-5 to TRBJ1-1; 9 bases are shared with TRBD1. The CDR3 is made up of 11 amino acids. Looked up from germline, CDR1 is MNHEY and CDR2 is SVGAGI. The V segment lost 8 bases and the J segment 12 bases; nucleotides outside the gene matches: 7. CDR3 region: CASFGQGLTFF. The CDR3 bases are TGTGCCAGCTTCGGACAGGGGCTGACTTTCTTT.

V usage is TRBV5-1 and J usage is TRBJ1-6; D call uncertain. The CDR3 is made up of 16 amino acids. Looked up from germline, CDR1 is SGHRS and CDR2 is YFSETQ. V lost 4 bases, J lost 8 bases, and 19 bases lay in between. DNA for the CDR3: TGCGCCAGCAGCCCCGCCTTCCGGGAAAAGGATTCACCCCTCCACTTT. Translating gives CASSPAFREKDSPLHF.

This chain links TRBV7-9 with TRBJ2-7; 7 nucleotides match TRBD2. After removal of 5 bases from V and 4 bases from J, the junction contained 14 bases not matched to a gene. Germline V gene data show CDR1 as SEHNR and CDR2 as FQNEAQ (reference sequence). CDR3 length: 16 residues. The CDR3 region has the DNA TGTGCCAGCAGCCTCCGAGGGGCGGGGGACCATTACGAGCAGTACTTC. Translated: CASSLRGAGDHYEQYF.

This clone was seen only a few times. This chain connects TRBV4-1 to TRBJ2-2, with 14 nucleotides matching TRBD2. In germline, CDR1 is MGHRA, CDR2 YSYEKL. V lost 1 base, J lost 5 bases, and 3 bases stayed unmatched. The CDR3 totals 17 residues. This CDR3 is CASSQGLAGGRTGELFF. The CDR3 region has the DNA TGCGCCAGCAGCCAAGGACTAGCGGGGGGGAGGACCGGGGAGCTGTTTTTT.

This chain uses TRBV15 with TRBJ2-7; 8 positions match TRBD1. The CDR3 spans 13 residues. The germline CDR1 and CDR2 sequences are LNHNV and YYDKDF (reference sequence). Trimming cost V 1 base and J 6 bases; bases outside gene matches: 2. The CDR3 nucleotides are TGTGCCACCAGCAGAGTCGGGACAGGCGAGCAGTACTTC. Translation: CATSRVGTGEQYF.

This chain joins TRBV18 and TRBJ1-2; tentative D call: TRBD1 (6 bases). Germline V CDR1 and CDR2: KGHSH, LQKENI. The ends were cut back, 0 bases at V and 5 bases at J, with 7 bases in the middle. CDR3 length: 13 amino acids. CDR3: CASSPPTGYGYTF. CDR3 coding DNA: TGTGCCAGCTCACCACCTACAGGGTATGGCTACACCTTC.

The rearrangement uses TRBV15 and TRBJ2-7; the match to TRBD2 covers 9 bases. Trimming cost V 0 bases and J 9 bases; bases outside gene matches: 15. Looked up from germline, CDR1 is LNHNV and CDR2 is YYDKDF (reference sequence). This CDR3 spans 17 amino acids. CDR3 protein: CATSRDLGTSSLGGQYF. The CDR3, as DNA: TGTGCCACCAGCAGAGATCTTGGGACTAGCTCACTCGGCGGGCAGTACTTC. The full variable domain, its missing parts supplied by reference TRBV15 and TRBJ2-7, is DAMVIQNPRYQVTQFGKPVTLSCSQTLNHNVMYWYQQKSSQAPKLLFHYYDKDFNNEADTPDNFQSRRPNTSFCFLDIRSPGLGDTAMYLCATSRDLGTSSLGGQYFGPGTRLTVT.

This clone has a handful of counts. V usage is TRBV4-1 and J usage is TRBJ2-2; 8 positions match TRBD1. The CDR3 covers 16 residues. CDR1 and CDR2 from the germline V gene are MGHRA and YSYEKL. The ends lost 4 bases at V and 0 bases at J; junction bases unmatched: 4. CDR3 nucleotide sequence: TGCGCCAGCAGCCGACAGGGGAAGGCGAACACCGGGGAGCTGTTTTTT. Translating gives CASSRQGKANTGELFF.

V is TRBV7-8 and J is TRBJ1-2; 9 bases fit TRBD1. This CDR3 contains 11 residues. Germline V lookup: CDR1 SGHVS, CDR2 FQNEAQ. V was pared by 5 bases and J by 14 bases, with 6 bases of the junction left unmatched. The CDR3 protein is CASSPQGALTF. The CDR3 DNA is TGTGCCAGCAGCCCACAGGGGGCGCTTACCTTC. Full variable domain (missing parts from reference TRBV7-8 and TRBJ1-2): GAGVSQSPRYKVAKRGQDVALRCDPISGHVSLFWYQQALGQGPEFLTYFQNEAQLDKSGLPSDRFFAERPEGSVSTLKIQRTQQEDSAVYLCASSPQGALTFGSGTRLTVV.

This clone was seen a single time. The gene calls are TRBV2 and TRBJ1-2; D is uncertain. The germline V gene has CDR1 SNHLY and CDR2 FYNNEI. The length of the CDR3 is 11 residues. Trimming stripped 6 bases from V and 4 bases from J, with 6 bases between. Written as DNA, the CDR3 is TGTGCCAGCAGCACTATCTATGGCTACACCTTC. Its translation is CASSTIYGYTF.

V gene TRBV5-6 combines with J gene TRBJ1-6, with 8 bases aligning to TRBD1. J lost 8 bases, V lost 4 bases, and 8 bases had no gene match. Germline-derived CDR1 and CDR2 are SGHDT and YYEEEE. The CDR3 length is 15 residues. The CDR3 DNA follows: TGTGCCAGCAGCACCGGACAGGGTAGGCATTCACCCCTCCACTTT. Translating it yields CASSTGQGRHSPLHF.

The gene calls are TRBV2 and TRBJ1-2, with 8 bases aligning to TRBD1. The J segment lost 8 bases and the V segment lost 6 bases, leaving 5 bases of the junction unmatched. The germline CDR1 and CDR2 sequences are SNHLY and FYNNEI. The CDR3 consists of 12 residues. CDR3 in amino acids: CASSRTGRGYTF. The DNA for the CDR3 is TGTGCCAGCAGCCGGACAGGGCGAGGCTACACCTTC. Using reference TRBV2 and TRBJ1-2 for the parts outside the CDR3, the full variable domain is EPEVTQTPSHQVTQMGQEVILRCVPISNHLYFYWYRQILGQKVEFLVSFYNNEISEKSEIFDDQFSVERPDGSNFTLKIRSTKLEDSAMYFCASSRTGRGYTFGSGTRLTVV.